This T cell receptor beta chain was profiled in a study of cytomegalovirus exposure and HLA in healthy donors. Looking at the study overall: It was reported in a later analysis that the approximately 110 validation repertoires used the same platform as the roughly 700 first-cohort repertoires. Study results and limitations: Three CMV-associated chains proved CMV antigen-specific in vitro. Some TCR beta chains (roughly 150 of them) were listed as cytomegalovirus-associated.

The sample holds one count of this clone. The antigen is not known. The study drew the donors from its roughly 130-subject validation cohort, separate from the roughly 700-subject first cohort. The V gene end was trimmed by 7 bases and the J gene end by 4 bases; junction bases not matched to a gene: 10. This CDR3 is 16 amino acids long. Looked up from germline, CDR1 is SQVTM and CDR2 is ANQGSEA. The assay was immunoSEQ multiplex PCR, and TCRdb's table has in-frame clones only and misses some. The sample carries tens of thousands of clones, 94% recorded once. Sequencing was performed on PBMCs. The V gene is TRBV29-1, the J gene TRBJ2-3, with 14 positions matching TRBD2. This receptor was obtained from a man between 18 and 29 years old in good health and CMV-seropositive. Here the CDR3 reads CSAGGLAGVPPDTQYF. The DNA for the CDR3 is TGCAGCGCGGGGGGACTAGCGGGAGTCCCCCCAGATACGCAGTATTTT.